The T cell receptor (beta chain) described here comes from a study of cytomegalovirus exposure and HLA in healthy donors (dated by TCRdb to about 2017). For the wider study: An earlier analysis of roughly 570 of the donors reported 276 Gb of sequence data and about 120 million unique TCR beta sequences obtained from about 180 million T cells. A later genetic analysis took genome-wide SNP genotypes for about three fifths of the 666 donors and used that subset as a discovery cohort. On average, around 200,000 unique TCR beta nucleotide sequences were sequenced per donor among 350 to 400 genotyped donors of the cohort, with 15% to 20% of those sequences being non-productive. HLA typing included class I and class II loci at four-digit resolution. Rather than using new phenotypic data, the later analysis identified candidate immune exposures from TCR beta sequences and from how often those sequences occurred across donors. A later analysis re-examined previously published TCR beta repertoires from 500 to 700 donors and added high-resolution HLA genotyping to investigate patterns of TCR occurrence. Every repertoire in the discovery cohort had been generated on one and the same sequencing platform. Approximately 300 gigabases of sequencing data and 91 million or so unique TCR sequences made up an early release that covered nearly 650 HLA-typed donors. Besides the first cohort of 666 subjects, a separate validation cohort made up of 120 different subjects was used. The genetic ancestry cluster associated with self-reported Caucasian donors included around 76% of the roughly 360 genotyped donors. Typing coverage differed by locus: A, B, C, DRB1 and DQB1 were typed in about 620-630 donors, DQA1 in about 510, DPA1 in 600 to 610, and DPB1 in 400 to 480. The study aimed to test whether signatures of past pathogen exposure could be identified by cataloging public T cell receptors. Alongside the repertoire data, information on donor age, sex, ethnicity and CMV serostatus was compiled. In an earlier analysis of 587 of the donors, high-throughput TCR beta sequencing was used to judge whether each TCR beta V gene segment behaved as functional or pseudogenic. Roughly 5 DR-DQ haplotypes were handled as single units for association and clustering, since linkage in the cohort was strong. The study profiled the T cell repertoires of hundreds of subjects by immunosequencing and related them to cytomegalovirus serostatus. The study combined high-throughput TCR immunosequencing, statistical association of individual TCRs with disease status, and machine learning to predict cytomegalovirus infection status. Here is what the overall study found, with its caveats: Broadly in line with IMGT annotations, most TCR beta V segments showed up in productive rearrangements about 90% or about 30% of the time in an earlier analysis of several hundred of the donors. A later genetic analysis reported fewer N-insertions in productive TCRs among donors in an Asian-associated ancestry cluster than the approximately 670-donor mean. V-gene and J-gene trimming of TCR beta chains was associated with a missense DCLRE1C variant in a later genetic analysis, and the association was replicated in an independent cohort. According to a later analysis, TCR association rates differed among HLA loci, with DRB1 alleles showing the most associated TCRs and HLA-C alleles showing the fewest. In this cohort, only TCR beta chains were sequenced, and detectable features were limited by the absence of alpha or paired-chain data. Because counts were too low, around 18 rarely observed V segments, including chromosome 9 orphons, were left out of the earlier analysis of some 640 of the donors. Some IMGT-functional V segments, including TRBV6-2 and TRBV6-3, could not be told apart with the 87-base-pair reads, so those segments were excluded. The sequencing pipeline was judged likely to have produced a cluster of highly shared sequence variants as a technical artifact. A later analysis associated about 18,000 TCR beta sequences with specific HLA alleles at a false discovery rate of 0.05. CMV serostatus was the only immune exposure information available for the cohort. While some public TCRs were present in many individuals, most TCR sequences turned up only very rarely across donors. When HLA alleles, especially DR and DQ, strongly co-occurred, TCR associations were difficult to assign to individual alleles. Because some donors lacked HLA typing at each locus, the association tests relied only on the typed subset. The presence/absence analyses assumed that sequencing depth was roughly uniform across donors, and that assumption may not be true. A later analysis found that HLA-associated TCR beta chains were more clonally expanded and had lower generation probabilities than equally common non-associated chains. It was suggested by the authors that the approach could potentially be generalized to other disease states and immunological phenotypes. The study listed approximately 150 TCR beta chains as associated with cytomegalovirus. A further reported finding was that TCR beta sequences accurately predicted the HLA-A and HLA-B alleles for most subjects in the first cohort. A later analysis found that most CMV-associated TCR beta chains appeared HLA-restricted, with HLA associations seemingly driven largely by CMV exposure. Several of the top co-occurrence clusters appeared to be linked to parvovirus B19, influenza, CMV and Epstein-Barr virus, according to a later analysis. Linkage disequilibrium might explain the correlated functional status among segregating V segments, but an unknown experimental factor could not be excluded. In vitro tests confirmed that a few of the cytomegalovirus-associated TCR beta chains recognize cytomegalovirus antigens. The classifier was reported to diagnose cytomegalovirus status with high specificity and sensitivity in both the original and validation cohorts.

The cohort consisted of some 670 healthy bone marrow donors. At the time of sampling, every cohort member was nominally healthy, though immune exposures that went unrecorded were likely present. The donor tested CMV seropositive and was one of the 289 seropositive cohort members. A peripheral blood sample was collected from each donor, and TCR beta sequencing was performed on peripheral blood mononuclear cells. The Qiagen DNeasy Blood Extraction Kit was used to extract genomic DNA from the blood cell samples. The library was produced with the immunoSEQ multiplex PCR assay. For the multiplex PCR, a mixture combining 60 forward primers for TCR Vbeta segments and 13 reverse primers for TCR Jbeta segments was used. The CDR3 region of rearranged TCR beta genes was amplified from genomic DNA by a multiplex PCR assay. The Illumina HiSeq System was used to sequence the amplified TCR beta libraries as 87-base-pair reads. The original methods were these. A later analysis counted about 80 million unique TCR beta chains across the 666 repertoires, and some 11 million of these chains were shared by at least two donors. To remove PCR and sequencing errors, raw reads were error-corrected and collapsed into unique sequences using a nearest-neighbor algorithm that merged closely related sequences. Alignment of CDR3 sequences to IMGT reference sequences was used to assign V, D and J gene segments. For a sequence to be retained, a match of at least six nucleotides was required to both a V gene segment and a J gene segment. Rearrangements were called productive when the CDR3 lacked stop codons and stayed in frame with V and J; all others were non-productive. Following IMGT convention, CDR3 was defined as the stretch from the second conserved V-encoded cysteine up to the conserved J-encoded phenylalanine. In an earlier analysis of 500 to 650 of the donors, sequences lacking an unambiguous match to a single V gene segment were excluded. An earlier analysis of a few hundred of the donors called V segments functional above 56.7% productive rearrangements and segregating when the between-donor standard deviation exceeded 5%. A statistical classification framework was built to diagnose cytomegalovirus status from the catalog of TCR beta chain sequences. In a later analysis, V and J genes were assigned by comparing TCR nucleotide sequences against IMGT/GENE-DB human TR gene sequences. In a later analysis, CDR3 sequences and most-parsimonious VDJ recombination scenarios were assigned using the TCRdist pipeline. In a later analysis, every TCR beta chain was defined by the combination of its CDR3 amino acid sequence and its V-gene family, and reads without a unique V-gene family were dropped. A later analysis removed several hundred highly shared, low-generation-probability nucleotide sequences to deal with suspected cross-contamination and a sequencing artifact. A later analysis calculated a clonal expansion index for each public chain from normalized within-repertoire ranks of inferred template counts. In a later analysis, generation probabilities were computed using a VDJ recombination model fitted to out-of-frame rearrangements, and the results were checked against IGoR. A later analysis scored TCR-TCR, TCR-HLA and TCR-CMV co-occurrence with hypergeometric tests, applying a repertoire-size bias correction to TCR pairs. A later analysis estimated false discovery rates by permuting HLA or CMV assignments 20 times. A later analysis grouped co-occurring TCRs with DBSCAN, adding TCRdist sequence similarity when clustering within HLA-allele-positive subsets. Co-occurrence clustering excluded repertoires with fewer than 30,000 or more than 120,000 public chains, plus five with anomalous nucleotide sharing. Imported from immuneACCESS, the table was reduced by TCRdb to in-frame sequences with V and J called. These copies leave out some clones; in studies compared against another copy, an unresolved V gene accounts for under half, and the cause of the remainder is not known. V and J calls and clone size are copied from that table; D and trimming were computed from the DNA. The sample table records about 120,000 clones; approximately 70% of these occur just once. The ten largest make up just under 9.5% of the sample.

For this clone: Its binding antigen is unknown. Base quality data are lacking; no much larger clone is found one base away.

After removal of 10 bases from V and 2 bases from J, the junction retains 8 bases not matched to a gene. The CDR1 and CDR2 encoded by the germline V gene are MNHNS and SASEGT. The CDR3 runs 14 amino acids, cysteine and phenylalanine included. Of all the DNA, just the CDR3 is kept, 42 bases in frame from base 1. The receptor was isolated from a woman in her thirties or forties in good health and CMV-seropositive. The specimen sequenced was PBMCs. The sequence links TRBV6-1 to TRBJ2-7; the central 10 bases match TRBD2. The DNA is as follows: TGTGCCACCTCGGGGACTAGCGATACCTACGAGCAGTACTTC. It translates to CATSGTSDTYEQYF.